The 26 T cell receptor beta chains reported below all come from one sample, sequenced in a study of early T cells in non-severe SARS-CoV-2 infection (dated by TCRdb to the early 2020s). Receptors were amplified or captured by 5' RACE. The listed sequencing device is NextSeq 500. Starting from the raw public reads, TCRdb applied fastp trimming at Q25, assembled clones with MiXCR and retained in-frame beta chains. Rows with one shared CDR3 protein collapse into an entry with the most common genes and DNA. The sample table records under 70,000 distinct CDR3 sequences; over 9.5% of these occur just once. Together, the top ten hold more than 7.5% of the sample. The sample was whole blood. These receptors were taken from an adult who was a healthcare worker with PCR-confirmed SARS-CoV-2 infection or an uninfected control (not recorded which).

Many counts were recorded for this clonotype. This chain links TRBV5-1 with TRBJ2-1, with TRBD2 matching 7 bases. Trimming at V came to 0 bases and at J to 1 base, leaving 4 bases not matched to a gene. This CDR3 is built from 16 residues. Germline values: CDR1 SGHRS, CDR2 YFSETQ. The CDR3 bases are TGCGCCAGCAGCTTGGGTAGTAGCGGGTCCTACAATGAGCAGTTCTTC. This codes for CASSLGSSGSYNEQFF.

The sample holds many counts of this clonotype. The rearrangement links TRBV6-6 to TRBJ1-1; a possible D gene is TRBD1 (6 bases). The CDR3 is made up of 13 amino acids. V lost 8 bases and J lost 1, with 11 bases in between. The V gene's germline CDR1 is MNHNY and CDR2 SVGAGI (reference sequence). CDR3: CASRGAENTEAFF. CDR3 nucleotides: TGTGCCAGCCGGGGGGCGGAGAACACTGAAGCTTTCTTT.

This chain links TRBV7-2 with TRBJ2-1; 9 bases match TRBD2. Germline-derived CDR1 and CDR2 are SGHTA and FQGNSA. The V and J ends lost 1 base and 2 bases, in that order; junction bases with no gene match: 3. The CDR3 runs 16 residues. CDR3 nucleotide sequence: TGTGCCAGCAGCTTAGTTGGGACTAGCACCTACAATGAGCAGTTCTTC. Translated: CASSLVGTSTYNEQFF.

The rearrangement uses TRBV28 and TRBJ1-1, with 9 bases fitting TRBD1. Germline V gene lookup returns CDR1 MDHEN and CDR2 SYDVKM. The CDR3 is 12 amino acids. The junction had 5 bases not matched to a gene; V was cut back by 6 bases and J by 9 bases. The chain's CDR3 is CASRAGTGKAFF. CDR3 coding DNA: TGTGCCAGCAGAGCCGGGACAGGGAAAGCTTTCTTT.

This clonotype came up a few times. The genes are TRBV6-5 and TRBJ1-5; 9 bases are a match to TRBD1. The CDR3 loop spans 15 amino acids. The V gene's germline CDR1 is MNHEY and CDR2 SVGAGI. The ends lost 5 bases at V and 6 bases at J; junction bases unmatched: 8. CDR3 in amino acids: CASSHTGGAGQPQHF. The CDR3 nucleotides read TGTGCCAGCAGTCATACAGGGGGCGCGGGTCAGCCCCAGCATTTT.

The chain recombines TRBV7-2 with TRBJ2-7; 7 bases match TRBD2. Germline trimming cut 5 bases from V and 1 base from J; bases unmatched to any gene: 5. The CDR3 is 14 amino acids. CDR1 is SGHTA and CDR2 is FQGNSA in the germline V gene. The CDR3 nucleotides are TGTGCCAGCAGCCCAAGCGGGGTTTCCTACGAGCAGTACTTC. It is translated as CASSPSGVSYEQYF.

V and J are TRBV19 and TRBJ2-2; maybe TRBD2 (6 bases). The germline V gene encodes CDR1 LNHDA and CDR2 SQIVND (reference sequence). Trimming took 1 base from V and 0 from J, leaving 9 bases between them. The CDR3 extends over 16 amino acids. DNA for the CDR3: TGTGCCAGTAGTATAGTGCGGGGAGCGAACACCGGGGAGCTGTTTTTT. Its protein is CASSIVRGANTGELFF.

This chain links TRBV27 with TRBJ2-1; D gene unclear. Trimming removed 6 bases from V and 4 bases from J, with 4 bases in between. The CDR3 contains 11 residues. Germline V lookup: CDR1 MNHEY, CDR2 SMNVEV (reference sequence). As DNA, the CDR3 is TGTGCCAGCAGCGAATACAATGAGCAGTTCTTC. Translated: CASSEYNEQFF.

Many counts were recorded for this clonotype. The V gene is TRBV20-1, the J gene TRBJ1-2, with no clear D. Between the trimmed V and J ends, which lost 2 bases and 6 bases, there was a span of 7 bases. CDR1 is DFQATT, CDR2 SNEGSKA, per germline (reference sequence). The CDR3 has 11 amino acids. The chain's CDR3 is CSARNTNGYTF. DNA for the CDR3: TGCAGTGCTAGAAACACCAATGGCTACACCTTC.

This clonotype was detected many times. The chain employs TRBV9 and TRBJ1-5; D ambiguous. V lost 3 bases and J lost 6, with 10 bases in between. CDR3 size: 13 residues. Per germline, CDR1 SGDLS and CDR2 YYNGEE. The CDR3 DNA follows: TGTGCCAGCAGCGGGGAAGGAAGTCAGCCCCAGCATTTT. Translating gives CASSGEGSQPQHF.

This clonotype was detected many times. The chain links TRBV11-1 to TRBJ2-1, with 10 bases fitting TRBD1. Germline V gene lookup returns CDR1 SGHAT and CDR2 FQDESV (reference sequence). Trimming removed 8 bases from V and 6 bases from J; junction bases left unmatched: 7. The CDR3 totals 14 residues. The DNA for the CDR3 is TGTGCCAGCGGCCACCGACAGGGGGCCAATGAGCAGTTCTTC. Translation gives CASGHRQGANEQFF.

The chain joins TRBV12-3 or TRBV12-4 to TRBJ1-1, with 8 bases that match TRBD1. J gave up 9 bases and V 3 bases, and 3 bases lay outside the gene matches. The CDR3 is made up of 12 amino acids. Written as DNA, the CDR3 is TGTGCCAGCAGTTTCGGACAGGGTCAAGCTTTCTTT. Protein product: CASSFGQGQAFF.

At least ten counts were recorded for this clonotype. V gene TRBV6-5 combines with J gene TRBJ1-4; TRBD1 might be the D (5 bases). V lost 4 bases to trimming and J lost 1 base, with 7 bases between them. This CDR3 comprises 14 residues. CDR1 MNHEY and CDR2 SVGAGI come from the germline V gene. CDR3 loop: CASSWTQTNEKLFF. CDR3 DNA: TGTGCCAGCAGTTGGACACAAACTAATGAAAAACTGTTTTTT.

V is TRBV4-3 and J is TRBJ2-7, with 11 nucleotides matching TRBD1. Trimming at V came to 1 base and at J to 2 bases, leaving 7 bases not matched to a gene. Per the germline V gene, CDR1 is LGHNA and CDR2 is YSLEER. There are 17 residues in the CDR3. The CDR3: CASSQASGTGGPYEQYF. In DNA, the CDR3 is TGCGCCAGCAGCCAAGCCTCCGGGACAGGGGGGCCCTACGAGCAGTACTTC.

This clonotype came up many times. DNA for the CDR3: TGTGCCAGCAGTTTATCAGGCAGGGTGATGGCGAGCAATCAGCCCCAGCATTTT. Translated, it gives CASSLSGRVMASNQPQHF. This chain connects TRBV28 to TRBJ1-5, with D possibly being TRBD1 (5 bases). Germline CDR1 and CDR2: MDHEN and SYDVKM. The CDR3 has 18 amino acids. V was trimmed by 1 base and J by 1 base, leaving 17 bases between them.

At least ten counts were recorded for this clonotype. The V and J genes are TRBV10-3 and TRBJ2-3; D is unclear. Germline lookup yields CDR1 ENHRY and CDR2 SYGVKD. With 7 bases removed from V and 0 bases from J, the gap between germline ends came to 11 bases. This CDR3 contains 14 residues. The CDR3 loop is CAIMAASSTDTQYF. CDR3 nucleotide sequence: TGTGCCATCATGGCGGCCTCTAGCACAGATACGCAGTATTTT.

This clonotype was counted only a few times. The J gene is TRBJ1-6, the V gene TRBV12-3 or TRBV12-4; D unresolved. Deletions cut 4 bases from V and 14 bases from J, with 9 bases between. The CDR3 covers 11 residues. The CDR3 sequence is CASSSHKTLHF. The CDR3 coding sequence is TGTGCCAGCAGTTCCCATAAAACCCTCCACTTT.

There are a few counts of this clonotype. The chain is built from TRBV20-1 and TRBJ1-5, with 7 nucleotides matching TRBD1. The CDR3 is made up of 14 amino acids. V lost 6 bases, J lost 3 bases, and 8 bases stayed unmatched. CDR1 is DFQATT and CDR2 is SNEGSKA in the germline V gene (reference sequence). The CDR3 loop reads CSAHAGQINQPQHF. The CDR3, as DNA: TGCAGTGCCCACGCGGGACAGATCAATCAGCCCCAGCATTTT.

This clonotype was seen many times. The rearrangement uses TRBV9 and TRBJ2-7; 9 bases are shared with TRBD2. Germline CDR1 is SGDLS and CDR2 is YYNGEE. J was trimmed by 7 bases and V by 0 bases; bases with no gene match: 5. The CDR3 sequence is 14 residues long. In DNA, the CDR3 is TGTGCCAGCAGCGTAGCAGCGGGAGGTCGGGAGCAGTACTTC. This gives the protein CASSVAAGGREQYF.

This clonotype was seen more than once but under ten times. The rearrangement links TRBV21-1 to TRBJ2-7; the table's D gene call, TRBD1, was not cross checked with the DNA. TRBV21-1 is deemed a pseudogene. The CDR3 is 16 amino acids. CDR3 nucleotide sequence: TGTGCCAGCGACAAAGCGAAGTCGGGGGGCGTCAACGAGCAGTACTTC. Amino acids: CASDKAKSGGVNEQYF.

This clonotype was seen many times. The J gene is TRBJ1-2, the V gene TRBV29-1; tentative D call: TRBD1 (5 bases). This CDR3 is built from 12 residues. Germline CDR1 is SQVTM and CDR2 is ANQGSEA. Trimming took off 4 bases at V and 2 bases at J, with 8 bases between the two ends. The CDR3 DNA is TGCAGCGTTGGTGGGGGAAACTATGGCTACACCTTC. Translation gives CSVGGGNYGYTF.

The genes are TRBV27 and TRBJ1-1; TRBD1 agrees at 10 bases. Trimming cost V 3 bases and J 4 bases; bases outside gene matches: 14. This CDR3 contains 18 residues. The germline gives CDR1 MNHEY, CDR2 SMNVEV (reference sequence). The CDR3 DNA follows: TGTGCCAGCAGTTTCGAAACGCCGGGACAGGGGTTGCCCACTGAAGCTTTCTTT. It yields the protein CASSFETPGQGLPTEAFF.

This clonotype came up many times. The chain has TRBV7-2 and TRBJ1-2; weak D call: TRBD1 (5 bases). Germline CDR1 and CDR2: SGHTA and FQGNSA. The length of the CDR3 is 11 residues. V lost 1 base, J lost 13 bases, and 10 bases lay in between. CDR3 in amino acids: CASSLGSGSTF. In DNA, the CDR3 is TGTGCCAGCAGCTTAGGTTCAGGGTCCACCTTC.

The chain employs TRBV9 and TRBJ1-2; D unclear. Germline V gene sequence: CDR1 SGDLS, CDR2 YYNGEE. The CDR3 spans 15 residues. The V end lost 1 base, the J end lost 7 bases, and 17 bases lay between the germline ends. The CDR3 sequence: CASSVWAPQDLGYTF. The CDR3 nucleotides read TGTGCCAGCAGCGTATGGGCCCCCCAAGATCTTGGCTACACCTTC.

This clonotype showed up many times. This chain links TRBV12-5 with TRBJ1-5; D not certain. CDR3 length equals 14 residues. V was pared by 2 bases and J by 1 base, with 6 bases between. The germline gives CDR1 LGHNT, CDR2 FRNRAP. This CDR3 reads CASGLSASNQPQHF. The DNA for the CDR3 is TGTGCTAGTGGTTTGAGCGCCAGCAATCAGCCCCAGCATTTT.

This clonotype was observed a handful of times. The V call is TRBV6-5, the J call TRBJ2-7; D is ambiguous. Germline assignment: CDR1 MNHEY and CDR2 SVGAGI. V was trimmed by 8 bases and J by 0 bases, leaving 5 bases between them. The CDR3 loop spans 11 amino acids. The CDR3 nucleotides read TGTGCCAGCGGGGTCTCCTACGAGCAGTACTTC. It yields the protein CASGVSYEQYF.